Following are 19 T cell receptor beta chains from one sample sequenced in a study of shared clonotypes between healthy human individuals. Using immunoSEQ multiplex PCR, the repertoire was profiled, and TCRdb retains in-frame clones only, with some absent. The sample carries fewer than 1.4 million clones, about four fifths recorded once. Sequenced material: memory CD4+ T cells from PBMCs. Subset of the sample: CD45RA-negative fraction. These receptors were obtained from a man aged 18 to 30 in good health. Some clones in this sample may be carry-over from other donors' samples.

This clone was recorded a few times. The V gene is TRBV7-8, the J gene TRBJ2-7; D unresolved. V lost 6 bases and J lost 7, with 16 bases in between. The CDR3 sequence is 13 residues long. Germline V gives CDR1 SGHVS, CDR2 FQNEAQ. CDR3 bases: TGTGCCAGCAGTGGCCAACCCCTGGGAGAGCAGTACTTC. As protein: CASSGQPLGEQYF.

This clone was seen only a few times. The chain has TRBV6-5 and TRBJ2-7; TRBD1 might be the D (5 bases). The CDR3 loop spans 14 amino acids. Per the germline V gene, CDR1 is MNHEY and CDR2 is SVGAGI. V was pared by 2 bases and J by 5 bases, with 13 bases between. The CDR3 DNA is TGTGCCAGCAGTTACAGGGGATTAGGCCACGAGCAGTACTTC. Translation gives CASSYRGLGHEQYF.

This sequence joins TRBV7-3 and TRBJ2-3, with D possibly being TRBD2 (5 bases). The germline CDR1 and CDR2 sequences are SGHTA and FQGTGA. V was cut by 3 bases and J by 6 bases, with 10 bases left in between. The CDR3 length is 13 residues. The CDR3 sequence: CASSFNIADTQYF. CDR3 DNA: TGTGCCAGCAGCTTTAATATAGCGGATACGCAGTATTTT.

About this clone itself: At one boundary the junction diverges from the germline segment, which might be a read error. CDR3 loop: CASRRGPTGANVLIF. As DNA, the CDR3 is TGTGCCAGCAGAAGGGGGCCCACTGGGGCCAACGTCCTGATTTTC. The chain combines TRBV27 with TRBJ2-6; 7 bases map to TRBD1. Germline V lookup: CDR1 MNHEY, CDR2 SMNVEV (reference sequence). The CDR3 is 15 amino acids.

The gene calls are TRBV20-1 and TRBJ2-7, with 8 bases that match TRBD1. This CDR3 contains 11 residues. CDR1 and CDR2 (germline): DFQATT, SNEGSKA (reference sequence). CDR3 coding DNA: TGCAGGACAGGGGTAACGGGGGAGCAGTACTTC. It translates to CRTGVTGEQYF.

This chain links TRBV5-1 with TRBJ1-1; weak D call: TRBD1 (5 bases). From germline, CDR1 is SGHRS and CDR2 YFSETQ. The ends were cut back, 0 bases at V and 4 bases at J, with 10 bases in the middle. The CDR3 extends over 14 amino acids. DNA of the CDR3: TGCGCCAGCAGCTTGGCAGGGATTTCCACTGAAGCTTTCTTT. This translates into CASSLAGISTEAFF.

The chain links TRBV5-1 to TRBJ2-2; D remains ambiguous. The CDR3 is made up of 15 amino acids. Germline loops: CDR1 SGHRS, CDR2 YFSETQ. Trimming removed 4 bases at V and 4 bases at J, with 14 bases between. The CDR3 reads CASSMGVGLTGELFF. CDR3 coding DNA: TGCGCCAGCAGCATGGGTGTAGGGCTCACCGGGGAGCTGTTTTTT.

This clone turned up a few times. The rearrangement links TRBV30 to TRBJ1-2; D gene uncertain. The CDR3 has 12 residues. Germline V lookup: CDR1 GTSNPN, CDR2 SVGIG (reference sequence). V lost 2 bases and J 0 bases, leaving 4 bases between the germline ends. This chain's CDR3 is CAWSHTNYGYTF. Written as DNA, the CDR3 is TGTGCCTGGAGTCATACTAACTATGGCTACACCTTC.

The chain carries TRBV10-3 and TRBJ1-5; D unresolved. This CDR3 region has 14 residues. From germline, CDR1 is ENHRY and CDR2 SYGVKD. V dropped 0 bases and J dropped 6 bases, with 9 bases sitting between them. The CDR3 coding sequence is TGTGCCATCAGTGAGTCTCTGGCGGGTCAGCCCCAGCATTTT. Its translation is CAISESLAGQPQHF.

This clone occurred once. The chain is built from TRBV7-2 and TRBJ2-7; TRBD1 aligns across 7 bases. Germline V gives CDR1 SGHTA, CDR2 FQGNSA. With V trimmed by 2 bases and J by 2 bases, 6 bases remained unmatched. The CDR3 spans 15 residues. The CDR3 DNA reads TGTGCCAGCAGCTTATGGGCAGGGGGAACCTACGAGCAGTACTTC. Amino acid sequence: CASSLWAGGTYEQYF.

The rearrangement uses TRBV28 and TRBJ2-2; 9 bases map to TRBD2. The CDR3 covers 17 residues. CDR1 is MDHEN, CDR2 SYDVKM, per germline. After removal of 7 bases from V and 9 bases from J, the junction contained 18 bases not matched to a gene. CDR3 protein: CASTVSYASGKRRELFF. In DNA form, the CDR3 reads TGTGCCAGCACCGTCTCGTATGCTAGCGGGAAACGAAGGGAGCTGTTTTTT. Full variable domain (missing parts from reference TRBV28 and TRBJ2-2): DVKVTQSSRYLVKRTGEKVFLECVQDMDHENMFWYRQDPGLGLRLIYFSYDVKMKEKGDIPEGYSVSREKKERFSLILESASTNQTSMYLCASTVSYASGKRRELFFGEGSRLTVL.

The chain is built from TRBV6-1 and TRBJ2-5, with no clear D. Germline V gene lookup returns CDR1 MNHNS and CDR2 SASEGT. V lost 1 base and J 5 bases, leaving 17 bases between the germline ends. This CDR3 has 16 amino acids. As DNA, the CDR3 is TGTGCCAGCAGTGAAGTCAAGGCCTCTCTCCGGGAGACCCAGTACTTC. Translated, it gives CASSEVKASLRETQYF.

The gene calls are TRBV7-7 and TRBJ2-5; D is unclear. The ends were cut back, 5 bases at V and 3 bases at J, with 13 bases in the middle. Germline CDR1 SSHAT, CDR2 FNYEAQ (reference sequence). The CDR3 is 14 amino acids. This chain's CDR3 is CASSPRAGEETQYF. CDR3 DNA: TGTGCCAGCAGCCCCCGGGCTGGGGAAGAGACCCAGTACTTC. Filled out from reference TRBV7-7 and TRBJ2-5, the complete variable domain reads GAGVSQSPRYKVTKRGQDVTLRCDPISSHATLYWYQQALGQGPEFLTYFNYEAQPDKSGLPSDRFSAERPEGSISTLTIQRTEQRDSAMYRCASSPRAGEETQYFGPGTRLLVL.

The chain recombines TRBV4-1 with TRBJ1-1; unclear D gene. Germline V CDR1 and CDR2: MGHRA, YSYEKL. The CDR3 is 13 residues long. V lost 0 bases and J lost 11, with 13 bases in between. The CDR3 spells CASSQEQLRRAFF. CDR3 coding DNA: TGCGCCAGCAGCCAAGAACAACTAAGAAGGGCTTTCTTT.

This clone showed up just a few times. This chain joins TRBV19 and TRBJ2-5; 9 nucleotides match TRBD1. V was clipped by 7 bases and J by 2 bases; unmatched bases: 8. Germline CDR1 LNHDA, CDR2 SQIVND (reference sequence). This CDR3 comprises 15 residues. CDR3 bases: TGTGCCAGTAAAAAGACAGGGGGAATTCAAGAGACCCAGTACTTC. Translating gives CASKKTGGIQETQYF.

CDR3 bases: TGTGCCGGGGGGGGACCCACAGATACGCAGTATTTT. It is translated as CAGGGPTDTQYF. V and J are TRBV9 and TRBJ2-3; 7 bases map to TRBD2. The V segment lost 10 bases and the J segment 2 bases; nucleotides outside the gene matches: 4. Looked up from germline, CDR1 is SGDLS and CDR2 is YYNGEE. This CDR3 has 12 amino acids.

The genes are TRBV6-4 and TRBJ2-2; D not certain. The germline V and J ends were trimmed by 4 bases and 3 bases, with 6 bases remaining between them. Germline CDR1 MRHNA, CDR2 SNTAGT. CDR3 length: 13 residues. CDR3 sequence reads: CASSALDTGELFF. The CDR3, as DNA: TGTGCCAGCAGTGCTCTGGACACCGGGGAGCTGTTTTTT.

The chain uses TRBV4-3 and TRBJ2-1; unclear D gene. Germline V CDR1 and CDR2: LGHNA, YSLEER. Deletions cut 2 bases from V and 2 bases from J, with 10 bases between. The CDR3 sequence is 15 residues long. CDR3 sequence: CASSQPQRPYNEQFF. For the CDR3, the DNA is TGCGCCAGCAGCCAACCCCAGCGACCCTACAATGAGCAGTTCTTC.

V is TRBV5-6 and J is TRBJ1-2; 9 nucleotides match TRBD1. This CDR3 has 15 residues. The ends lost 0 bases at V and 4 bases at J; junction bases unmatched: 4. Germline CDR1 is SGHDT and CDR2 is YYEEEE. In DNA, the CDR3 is TGTGCCAGCAGCTTGGCTGGACAGGGGTTCTATGGCTACACCTTC. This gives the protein CASSLAGQGFYGYTF.